A single sample is the source of the 27 T cell receptor beta chains below, sequenced in a study of T cell changes during pregnancy in multiple sclerosis. Assay used: immunoSEQ multiplex PCR; TCRdb lists only in-frame clones, some missing. Among fewer than 80,000 clones, approximately 93% were seen once, and the ten largest hold about 0.14%. The sequences come from CD4+ T cells from peripheral blood mononuclear cells, collected after pregnancy. The source of these receptors is a female donor with multiple sclerosis, enrolled in a pregnancy study.

The chain employs TRBV5-1 and TRBJ2-7, with 12 bases lining up with TRBD2. Germline assignment: CDR1 SGHRS and CDR2 YFSETQ. This CDR3 region has 16 residues. The J segment lost 1 base and the V segment lost 5 bases, leaving 7 bases of the junction unmatched. The DNA for the CDR3 is TGCGCCAGCAGGTTGACTAGCGGGGGTTATTCCTACGAGCAGTACTTC. Its translation: CASRLTSGGYSYEQYF.

The chain has TRBV6-5 and TRBJ1-1; 10 nucleotides agree with TRBD1. Germline CDR1 and CDR2: MNHEY and SVGAGI. The CDR3 extends over 16 amino acids. V lost 4 bases, J lost 0 bases, and 5 bases stayed unmatched. The CDR3 protein is CASSFGTGVLNTEAFF. In nucleotides, the CDR3 is TGTGCCAGCAGTTTTGGGACAGGGGTCTTGAACACTGAAGCTTTCTTT.

V and J are TRBV10-1 and TRBJ2-7, with no clear D. Germline CDR1 and CDR2: WNHNN and SYGVQD (reference sequence). The V gene lost 3 bases and the J gene lost 12 bases, with 9 bases spanning the gap. The CDR3 consists of 10 residues. The CDR3 region has the DNA TGCGCCAGCAGTGACGGTGTGCCGTACTTC. This sequence encodes CASSDGVPYF.

V usage is TRBV19 and J usage is TRBJ2-2; 7 nucleotides align to TRBD2. V lost 7 bases, J lost 0 bases, and 14 bases stayed unmatched. Germline values: CDR1 LNHDA, CDR2 SQIVND (reference sequence). The CDR3 runs to 18 residues. DNA for the CDR3: TGTGCCAGTACCACTTCGGGACTACTCCTCGCGAACACCGGGGAGCTGTTTTTT. Residues: CASTTSGLLLANTGELFF.

The chain carries TRBV28 and TRBJ2-7; 8 bases are shared with TRBD1. J gave up 4 bases and V 4 bases, and 9 bases lay outside the gene matches. The CDR3 runs to 15 residues. The germline CDR1 and CDR2 sequences are MDHEN and SYDVKM. The CDR3 is CASSWVGQGRYEQYF. The CDR3 nucleotides are TGTGCCAGCAGTTGGGTCGGACAGGGCAGGTACGAGCAGTACTTC.

The chain uses TRBV18 and TRBJ2-3; D unclear. The CDR3 length is 14 residues. Trimming took 6 bases from V and 0 from J, leaving 10 bases between them. Germline V lookup: CDR1 KGHSH, CDR2 LQKENI. CDR3 protein: CASSSRLSTDTQYF. CDR3 DNA: TGTGCCAGCTCTTCCCGTCTTAGCACAGATACGCAGTATTTT.

The rearrangement links TRBV6-1 to TRBJ1-5; no firm D call. Germline CDR1 MNHNS, CDR2 SASEGT. The CDR3 totals 15 residues. Trimming took 6 bases from V and 6 from J, leaving 18 bases between them. The DNA for the CDR3 is TGTGCCAGCAGCCCTACTGGAGGGTTGGGTCAGCCCCAGCATTTT. Its protein is CASSPTGGLGQPQHF.

The genes are TRBV10-3 and TRBJ2-7, with D maybe TRBD1 (5 bases). Deletions cut 4 bases from V and 3 bases from J, with 16 bases between. The CDR3 has 15 amino acids. CDR1 is ENHRY, CDR2 SYGVKD, per germline. The CDR3 loop is CAISASRAGNYEQYF. DNA for the CDR3: TGTGCCATCAGTGCGAGTCGGGCAGGGAACTACGAGCAGTACTTC.

The genes are TRBV4-3 and TRBJ2-6, with D possibly TRBD2 on 6 matching bases. Trimming stripped 3 bases from V and 0 bases from J, with 15 bases between. The CDR3 has 18 residues. Per germline, CDR1 LGHNA and CDR2 YSLEER. The CDR3 is CASSHDGSRLSGANVLTF. The CDR3 DNA reads TGCGCCAGCAGCCACGACGGGAGTAGACTCTCTGGGGCCAACGTCCTGACTTTC.

The V call is TRBV6-1, the J call TRBJ2-7; 7 nucleotides line up with TRBD1. This CDR3 is 15 amino acids long. Trimming removed 7 bases from V and 1 base from J; junction bases left unmatched: 10. Germline assignment: CDR1 MNHNS and CDR2 SASEGT. CDR3 region: CASKIGTVQSYEQYF. The CDR3 nucleotides read TGTGCCAGCAAGATAGGGACAGTACAATCCTACGAGCAGTACTTC.

The rearrangement joins TRBV6-6 to TRBJ2-2; D unresolved. Trimming removed 8 bases from V and 2 bases from J, with 9 bases in between. Per germline, CDR1 MNHNY and CDR2 SVGAGI (reference sequence). This CDR3 is 13 amino acids long. CDR3 region: CASGQENTGELFF. In DNA form, the CDR3 reads TGTGCCAGCGGCCAGGAAAACACCGGGGAGCTGTTTTTT.

Written as DNA, the CDR3 is TGTGCCAGCAGCGTTAGCCACGAAGAGACCCAGTACTTC. Translated: CASSVSHEETQYF. This sequence joins TRBV9 and TRBJ2-5; D unclear. Per germline, CDR1 SGDLS and CDR2 YYNGEE. The CDR3 runs 13 residues. The V and J ends lost 2 bases and 3 bases respectively, with 8 bases between them. The full variable domain, its missing parts supplied by reference TRBV9 and TRBJ2-5, is DSGVTQTPKHLITATGQRVTLRCSPRSGDLSVYWYQQSLDQGLQFLIQYYNGEERAKGNILERFSAQQFPDLHSELNLSSLELGDSALYFCASSVSHEETQYFGPGTRLLVL.

This chain uses TRBV28 with TRBJ2-7; D is possibly TRBD1 (6 bases). The CDR3 consists of 15 residues. Germline lookup yields CDR1 MDHEN and CDR2 SYDVKM. The V gene lost 2 bases and the J gene lost 3 bases, with 14 bases spanning the gap. The chain's CDR3 is CASSLRRLQGYEQYF. The CDR3 DNA follows: TGTGCCAGCAGTTTAAGGCGCCTACAGGGCTACGAGCAGTACTTC.

The V call is TRBV6-6, the J call TRBJ2-3; perhaps TRBD2 as D (5 bases). Germline V gene data show CDR1 as MNHNY and CDR2 as SVGAGI (reference sequence). The CDR3 length is 13 residues. The V gene lost 7 bases and the J gene lost 9 bases, with 17 bases spanning the gap. The CDR3 protein is CASNWEYTGTQYF. CDR3 bases: TGTGCCAGCAACTGGGAATATACGGGAACGCAGTATTTT.

The chain combines TRBV21-1 with TRBJ2-7; the D segment call TRBD2 is taken from the table without a DNA check. TRBV21-1 is an annotated pseudogene. CDR3 length: 13 amino acids. In DNA form, the CDR3 reads TGTGCCAGCAGCAAAGAGGAGGACCCTCCTCGTTGGTTC. It encodes CASSKEEDPPRWF.

V usage is TRBV5-1 and J usage is TRBJ2-7, with D tentatively TRBD1 (6 bases). The length of the CDR3 is 16 residues. V shed 5 bases and J shed 4 bases, with 22 bases lying between them. Germline-derived CDR1 and CDR2 are SGHRS and YFSETQ. For the CDR3, the DNA is TGCGCCAGCAGTTCACCGGGATCCGGGACATCTTACGAGCAGTACTTC. It codes for CASSSPGSGTSYEQYF.

This chain links TRBV5-1 with TRBJ2-7, with 15 bases lining up with TRBD2. Looked up from germline, CDR1 is SGHRS and CDR2 is YFSETQ. CDR3 length: 17 amino acids. V was clipped by 0 bases and J by 8 bases; unmatched bases: 9. In nucleotides, the CDR3 is TGCGCCAGCAGCTTGGCCTCCGGACTAGCGGGAGGGCCGAAGCAGTACTTC. Protein product: CASSLASGLAGGPKQYF.

The chain has TRBV4-1 and TRBJ2-1; D might be TRBD2 (6 bases). V was clipped by 1 base and J by 13 bases, with 17 bases between them. Germline CDR1 reads MGHRA; CDR2 reads YSYEKL. The CDR3 has 14 amino acids. DNA for the CDR3: TGCGCCAGCAGCCAAGCCGGCCCCGGGGGAAGACAGTTCTTC. It specifies CASSQAGPGGRQFF.

The genes are TRBV28 and TRBJ1-2, with TRBD1 identical over 7 bases. CDR3 size: 15 residues. Germline V lookup: CDR1 MDHEN, CDR2 SYDVKM. The junction had 10 bases not matched to a gene; V was cut back by 4 bases and J by 5 bases. CDR3: CASSSREGAGYGYTF. CDR3 nucleotide sequence: TGTGCCAGCAGTTCCCGGGAGGGGGCAGGGTATGGCTACACCTTC.

The chain combines TRBV21-1 with TRBJ2-1; the table names TRBD2, a call not compared with the DNA. TRBV21-1 is a documented pseudogene. The CDR3 contains 15 residues. The CDR3 reads CASSKGTSGSCEQFF. Here the CDR3 DNA reads TGTGCCAGCAGCAAAGGGACTAGCGGGAGCTGTGAGCAGTTCTTC.

The chain links TRBV2 to TRBJ1-5; D gene unclear. Per germline, CDR1 SNHLY and CDR2 FYNNEI. Trimming took off 3 bases at V and 3 bases at J, with 9 bases between the two ends. The CDR3 loop spans 14 amino acids. CDR3 DNA sequence: TGTGCCAGCAGTGACCACTTCTCCAATCAGCCCCAGCATTTT. It specifies CASSDHFSNQPQHF.

This clone is a singleton in its sample. The genes are TRBV18 and TRBJ1-1; 8 bases are shared with TRBD1. This CDR3 has 13 residues. Germline CDR1 is KGHSH and CDR2 is LQKENI. V trimming: 2 bases; J trimming: 8 bases; junction bases outside the gene matches: 4. This chain's CDR3 is CASSPGRTGEAFF. Here the CDR3 DNA reads TGTGCCAGCTCACCAGGGAGGACAGGGGAAGCTTTCTTT.

As to this clone: This specimen includes other DNA sequences encoding the same CDR3. The chain links TRBV4-2 to TRBJ1-1; the D is unclear. The germline gives CDR1 LGHNA, CDR2 YNFKEQ. This CDR3 contains 12 residues. Trimming took off 3 bases at V and 5 bases at J, with 7 bases between the two ends. CDR3 protein: CASSHGRTEAFF. As DNA, the CDR3 is TGTGCCAGCAGCCATGGGAGGACTGAAGCTTTCTTT.

The gene calls are TRBV25-1 and TRBJ2-1; no definite D call. Germline V gene lookup returns CDR1 MGHDK and CDR2 SYGVNS. V was cut by 1 base and J by 10 bases, with 14 bases left in between. The CDR3 loop spans 14 amino acids. The chain's CDR3 is CASSESLTKNEQFF. The CDR3, as DNA: TGTGCCAGCAGTGAATCCCTTACTAAGAACGAGCAGTTCTTC.

The genes are TRBV18 and TRBJ1-2, with 7 positions matching TRBD1. Trimming at V came to 4 bases and at J to 4 bases, leaving 12 bases not matched to a gene. This CDR3 has 16 residues. The germline CDR1 and CDR2 sequences are KGHSH and LQKENI. CDR3 protein: CASSLRGTEVLYGYTF. CDR3 in DNA: TGTGCCAGCTCACTCAGGGGGACCGAGGTCCTCTATGGCTACACCTTC. The entire variable domain, with the rest obtained from reference TRBV18 and TRBJ1-2, is as follows: NAGVMQNPRHLVRRRGQEARLRCSPMKGHSHVYWYRQLPEEGLKFMVYLQKENIIDESGMPKERFSAEFPKEGPSILRIQQVVRGDSAAYFCASSLRGTEVLYGYTFGSGTRLTVV.

The chain couples TRBV6-6 to TRBJ2-1, with 9 nucleotides matching TRBD2. The germline V gene encodes CDR1 MNHNY and CDR2 SVGAGI (reference sequence). This CDR3 has 15 amino acids. V was clipped by 6 bases and J by 9 bases; unmatched bases: 12. The CDR3 DNA reads TGTGCCAGCAGATGGACTAGCGTCGGAGTTGGTGAGCAGTTCTTC. This codes for CASRWTSVGVGEQFF.

V gene TRBV7-3 combines with J gene TRBJ2-1; 14 positions match TRBD2. CDR3 size: 19 residues. The J segment lost 0 bases and the V segment lost 3 bases, leaving 7 bases of the junction unmatched. CDR1 SGHTA and CDR2 FQGTGA come from the germline V gene. The CDR3 region is CASSFRLAGGGPSYNEQFF. CDR3 in DNA: TGTGCCAGCAGCTTCAGACTAGCGGGAGGGGGCCCCTCCTACAATGAGCAGTTCTTC.